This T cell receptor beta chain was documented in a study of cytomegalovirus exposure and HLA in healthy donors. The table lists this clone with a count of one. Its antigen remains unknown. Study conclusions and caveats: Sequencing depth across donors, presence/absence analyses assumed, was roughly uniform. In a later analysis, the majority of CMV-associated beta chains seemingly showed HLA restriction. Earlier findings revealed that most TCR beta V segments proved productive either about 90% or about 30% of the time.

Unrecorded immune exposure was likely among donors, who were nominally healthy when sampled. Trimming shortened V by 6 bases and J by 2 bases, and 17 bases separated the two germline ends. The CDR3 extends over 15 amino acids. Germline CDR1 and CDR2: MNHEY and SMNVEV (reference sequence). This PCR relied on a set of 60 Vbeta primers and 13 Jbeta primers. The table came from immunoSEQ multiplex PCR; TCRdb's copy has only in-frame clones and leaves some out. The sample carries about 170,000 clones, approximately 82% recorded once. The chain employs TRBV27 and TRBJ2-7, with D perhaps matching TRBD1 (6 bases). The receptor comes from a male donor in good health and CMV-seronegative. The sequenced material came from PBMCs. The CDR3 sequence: CASRVRTDWTYEQYF. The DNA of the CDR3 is TGTGCCAGCAGGGTGAGGACAGACTGGACCTACGAGCAGTACTTC.